Listed below are T cell receptor beta chains from one sample, sequenced in a study of T-cell reconstitution after alpha-beta-depleted transplantation in children. TCRdb redid the calling of the PCR reads with MiXCR, one entry per CDR3 protein. The sample has roughly 200,000 distinct CDR3 sequences; about 8.4% are singletons. This material consisted of PBMCs, mostly from graft donor cells, taken 360 days after TCRalphabeta/CD19-depleted stem cell transplant. All receptors derive from a male patient aged 2 to 9 who had a stem cell transplant for acute myeloid leukemia, so the T cells may come from the graft donor. Both conserved end residues are part of each CDR3.

cdr3_aa v_call
CASSLGAVGGTYEQYF TRBV7-2
CASSIVTSRDNEQFF TRBV19
CASSLDGQDNEQFF TRBV5-1
CSAPSLAGGLWETQYF TRBV20-1
CASSQDEAGAWPQHF TRBV4-1
CASTYRGANYGYTF TRBV12-3/TRBV12-4
CASRTGTRKNIQYF TRBV28
CASSFQRAGSYNEQFF TRBV27
CASSRQGPQETQYF TRBV5-1
CSAILLITDTQYF TRBV20-1
CCASTGQGTGANVLTF TRBV20-1
CASSLIGTSYNEQFF TRBV28
CASSFSSSYEQYF TRBV28
CSVIGLAGRLNEQFF TRBV29-1
CASSLLPGDGNTGELFF TRBV5-1
CASGGTSSYNEQFF TRBV12-5
CSVARGGDTQYF TRBV29-1
CASSFSGEQGNYGYTF TRBV28
CASSLRDRGRVGEAFF TRBV7-9
CSARKRLAGKGHQETQYF TRBV20-1
CSVRTGLGNEKLFF TRBV29-1
CASSLVFRKQETQYF TRBV7-2
CASSLRGQGGVTEAFF TRBV5-1
CASSQVGRGQETQYF TRBV4-2
CSVSGYSGANVLTF TRBV29-1
CASSPTTGTRNEQYF TRBV9
CASKPQGFGYGYTF TRBV5-1
CASSLWASGSRVDTQYF TRBV27
CSVGDNEKLFF TRBV29-1
CASSLSGVTDTQYF TRBV5-1
CASSYSVTHSSNQPQHF TRBV6-5
CASSPLGQGKDNEQFF TRBV18
CASSLGLAGGRYNEQFF TRBV5-1
CSARVGGIGYNSPLHF TRBV20-1
CASSFLGTTTYEQYF TRBV5-1
CASSLAGLAGGGQNIQYF TRBV5-1
CASSSLGLAEDNTDTQYF TRBV5-4
CSARDPRVPLNYGYTF TRBV20-1
CASSLAKEGRRTGELFF TRBV7-8
CASSPRGLDNEQFF TRBV3-1
CASSRGDELALSIQYF TRBV6-5
CASSLRVNLLAKNIQYF TRBV7-2